This T cell receptor beta chain was identified in a study of T cell responses to AZD1222 COVID-19 vaccine. The CDR3 is 15 amino acids. Germline CDR1 and CDR2: SGHKS and YYEKEE (reference sequence). V was shortened by 4 bases and J by 5 bases, with 18 bases between the two germline ends. Assay used: immunoSEQ multiplex PCR; TCRdb lists only in-frame clones, some missing. The sample has fewer than 110,000 clones, roughly 87% seen once; the top ten hold 15% to 20%. The source was peripheral blood, collected on day 0 of AZD1222 vaccination. This chain uses TRBV5-5 with TRBJ1-2; D gene unclear. This receptor was taken from an adult in good health. CDR3 sequence (DNA): TGTGCCAGCAGCCCCGGAGGTGCCGGAACTTATGGCTACACCTTC. Encoded protein: CASSPGGAGTYGYTF.